Here is one TCR beta chain with its context. Both 60 Vbeta primers and 13 Jbeta primers went into the PCR. Measured with immunoSEQ multiplex PCR; TCRdb has only the in-frame clones, and not every one. This sample's table has 150,000 to 200,000 clones. The V end was cut by 3 bases, the J end by 2 bases, with 7 bases between. This CDR3 comprises 13 residues. The V gene's germline CDR1 is SQVTM and CDR2 ANQGSEA. These data come from a study of cytomegalovirus exposure and HLA in healthy donors. The source is a man aged 25-40 years in good health and CMV-seronegative. The sequenced material came from PBMCs. The V and J genes are TRBV29-1 and TRBJ2-2; perhaps TRBD1 as D (5 bases). The CDR3 reads CSVDQGNTGELFF. CDR3 coding DNA: TGCAGCGTTGACCAGGGTAACACCGGGGAGCTGTTTTTT.